These 22 T cell receptor beta chains share one sample of origin, sequenced in a study of T cells in narcolepsy listed by TCRdb under 2018. The library was obtained by the immunoSEQ multiplex PCR assay. TCRdb carries this immuneACCESS record with in-frame sequences only. Its versions omit some clonotypes, under half of them owing to an unresolved V gene in the studies checked, with the rest unexplained. The table for this sample lists tens of thousands of clones; approximately 85% of them were counted only once. Roughly 2.6% of the sample is held by the ten biggest clonotypes. What was sequenced was CD45RA- memory CD4+ T cells from PBMCs. Taken with the paper, the label for cell subset or site translates to: memory T cells sorted ex vivo from peripheral blood. The receptor set was obtained from a human donor with narcolepsy.

This chain joins TRBV7-3 and TRBJ2-1; TRBD1 or TRBD2 may be the D gene (7 bases each). Deletions cut 3 bases from V and 2 bases from J, with 11 bases between. The CDR3 has 15 amino acids. The germline gives CDR1 SGHTA, CDR2 FQGTGA. CDR3 nucleotide sequence: TGTGCCAGCAGCTTCTCAGGGGGGGCCTACAATGAGCAGTTCTTC. This translates into CASSFSGGAYNEQFF.

This clone occurred once. In DNA form, the CDR3 reads TGTGCCAGTAGTACGATCCCGGGACAGATTAACACCGGGGAGCTGTTTTTT. This sequence encodes CASSTIPGQINTGELFF. This chain links TRBV19 with TRBJ2-2, with TRBD1 identical over 7 bases. CDR3 length: 17 residues. After removal of 4 bases from V and 2 bases from J, the junction contained 10 bases not matched to a gene. Germline lookup yields CDR1 LNHDA and CDR2 SQIVND (reference sequence).

This clone was seen a single time. The V gene is TRBV10-3, the J gene TRBJ2-1; TRBD2 agrees at 11 bases. CDR1 and CDR2 (germline): ENHRY, SYGVKD. The V segment lost 10 bases and the J segment 7 bases; nucleotides outside the gene matches: 9. This CDR3 comprises 14 residues. The CDR3: CATLNSGGANEQFF. CDR3 coding DNA: TGTGCCACCCTTAATAGCGGGGGGGCGAATGAGCAGTTCTTC.

V and J are TRBV2 and TRBJ2-7; 8 bases align to TRBD1. The CDR3 contains 15 residues. V gave up 6 bases and J gave up 4 bases; unmatched junction bases: 11. Germline V lookup: CDR1 SNHLY, CDR2 FYNNEI. The CDR3 nucleotides are TGTGCCAGCAGAGGAGGACAGGGAAGAGGTTACGAGCAGTACTTC. Its translation is CASRGGQGRGYEQYF.

A few counts support this clone. Written as DNA, the CDR3 is TGTGCCATCGATTCTCGAGGCAGCGGTCAGACCTTC. Protein product: CAIDSRGSGQTF. This chain joins TRBV6-1 and TRBJ1-2; the D is unclear. The ends were cut back, 10 bases at V and 14 bases at J, with 23 bases in the middle. Looked up from germline, CDR1 is MNHNS and CDR2 is SASEGT. This CDR3 spans 12 amino acids.

This clone was seen a handful of times. The rearrangement uses TRBV11-2 and TRBJ1-3, with TRBD1 as a possible D gene (5 bases). Trimming cost V 4 bases and J 0 bases, with 7 bases left between them. The CDR3 is 14 amino acids. CDR1 and CDR2 (germline): SGHAT, FQNNGV. CDR3 protein: CASSSRASGNTIYF. The CDR3, as DNA: TGTGCCAGCAGCTCCAGGGCCTCTGGAAACACCATATATTTT.

The chain combines TRBV6-1 with TRBJ2-7, with a tentative D call TRBD2 (6 bases). The CDR3 contains 14 residues. V dropped 5 bases and J dropped 0 bases, with 11 bases sitting between them. The germline gives CDR1 MNHNS, CDR2 SASEGT. This CDR3 reads CASSSGWSSYEQYF. The CDR3 bases are TGTGCCAGCAGTAGCGGGTGGAGCTCCTACGAGCAGTACTTC.

This chain uses TRBV18 with TRBJ2-7; 8 bases fit TRBD1. Germline-derived CDR1 and CDR2 are KGHSH and LQKENI. V lost 5 bases, J lost 5 bases, and 5 bases stayed unmatched. The CDR3 extends over 13 amino acids. CDR3 residues: CASSGQGRDEQYF. The CDR3, as DNA: TGTGCCAGCTCAGGACAGGGAAGGGACGAGCAGTACTTC. Filled out from reference TRBV18 and TRBJ2-7, the complete variable domain reads NAGVMQNPRHLVRRRGQEARLRCSPMKGHSHVYWYRQLPEEGLKFMVYLQKENIIDESGMPKERFSAEFPKEGPSILRIQQVVRGDSAAYFCASSGQGRDEQYFGPGTRLTVT.

This clone was counted a few times. This chain connects TRBV5-6 to TRBJ2-7; perhaps TRBD2 as D (6 bases). Trimming shortened V by 5 bases and J by 2 bases, and 17 bases separated the two germline ends. The CDR3 totals 15 residues. Per the germline V gene, CDR1 is SGHDT and CDR2 is YYEEEE. CDR3 loop: CASSRRGLSAYEQYF. Here the CDR3 DNA reads TGTGCCAGCAGTCGGCGGGGACTTTCGGCCTACGAGCAGTACTTC.

J is TRBJ2-7 and V is TRBV7-2; tentative D call: TRBD1 (5 bases). V lost 5 bases to trimming and J lost 5 bases, with 19 bases between them. The CDR3 sequence is 15 residues long. Germline V CDR1 and CDR2: SGHTA, FQGNSA. CDR3 protein: CASSKPTSGADEQYF. The CDR3 DNA reads as TGTGCCAGCAGCAAACCTACAAGTGGGGCCGACGAGCAGTACTTC.

J is TRBJ1-2 and V is TRBV27; no clear D gene. This CDR3 spans 16 amino acids. From germline, CDR1 is MNHEY and CDR2 SMNVEV (reference sequence). V was clipped by 1 base and J by 0 bases, with 12 bases between them. The CDR3 DNA reads TGTGCCAGCAGTTTATGGGGAGGGCAAACTAACTATGGCTACACCTTC. Translation: CASSLWGGQTNYGYTF.

The rearrangement uses TRBV27 and TRBJ2-5, with 15 bases identical to TRBD2. The CDR3 is 16 residues long. CDR1 MNHEY and CDR2 SMNVEV come from the germline V gene (reference sequence). V trimming: 3 bases; J trimming: 4 bases; junction bases outside the gene matches: 3. CDR3 protein: CASSFWTSGGAETQYF. The CDR3 nucleotides read TGTGCCAGCAGTTTTTGGACTAGCGGGGGGGCAGAGACCCAGTACTTC.

The chain employs TRBV4-1 and TRBJ2-2; D unclear. Deletions cut 4 bases from V and 2 bases from J, with 8 bases between. The CDR3 runs to 14 residues. Germline CDR1 reads MGHRA; CDR2 reads YSYEKL. The CDR3 protein is CASSPPTNTGELFF. DNA of the CDR3: TGCGCCAGCAGCCCTCCAACCAACACCGGGGAGCTGTTTTTT.

This clone occurred once. The gene calls are TRBV25-1 and TRBJ2-5; 7 nucleotides align to TRBD1. V lost 6 bases to trimming and J lost 2 bases; unmatched junction nucleotides: 0. Germline lookup yields CDR1 MGHDK and CDR2 SYGVNS. CDR3 length: 12 amino acids. CDR3 sequence reads: CASRQGQETQYF. CDR3 DNA: TGTGCCAGCAGACAGGGGCAAGAGACCCAGTACTTC.

This chain links TRBV11-2 with TRBJ2-7; tentatively, D is TRBD2 (6 bases). The CDR3 consists of 16 residues. Trimming removed 3 bases at V and 3 bases at J, with 18 bases between. CDR1 is SGHAT, CDR2 FQNNGV, per germline. CDR3 coding DNA: TGTGCCAGCAGCTTCCCTCAGGGAGGCGGAGACTACGAGCAGTACTTC. As protein: CASSFPQGGGDYEQYF.

This clone was seen only a few times. The V and J genes are TRBV5-5 and TRBJ1-4; 8 bases align to TRBD1. V was pared by 7 bases and J by 8 bases, with 7 bases of the junction left unmatched. Germline CDR1 and CDR2: SGHKS and YYEKEE (reference sequence). This CDR3 region has 13 residues. This chain's CDR3 is CASSGGGDEKLFF. The CDR3 nucleotides read TGTGCCAGCTCAGGGGGCGGTGACGAAAAACTGTTTTTT. Filled out from reference TRBV5-5 and TRBJ1-4, the complete variable domain reads DAGVTQSPTHLIKTRGQQVTLRCSPISGHKSVSWYQQVLGQGPQFIFQYYEKEERGRGNFPDRFSARQFPNYSSELNVNALLLGDSALYLCASSGGGDEKLFFGSGTQLSVL.

This clone was observed a handful of times. The V call is TRBV30, the J call TRBJ1-1, with unresolved D. The CDR3 consists of 12 residues. Per germline, CDR1 GTSNPN and CDR2 SVGIG (reference sequence). V was trimmed by 4 bases and J by 4 bases, leaving 10 bases between them. CDR3 in DNA: TGTGCCTGGAATCCAGGCAGCACTGAAGCTTTCTTT. It translates to CAWNPGSTEAFF. Full variable domain (missing parts from reference TRBV30 and TRBJ1-1): SQTIHQWPATLVQPVGSPLSLECTVEGTSNPNLYWYRQAAGRGLQLLFYSVGIGQISSEVPQNLSASRPQDRQFILSSKKLLLSDSGFYLCAWNPGSTEAFFGQGTRLTVV.

The V and J genes are TRBV10-3 and TRBJ1-2; a possible D gene is TRBD1 (6 bases). The CDR3 runs to 14 residues. CDR1 and CDR2 from the germline V gene are ENHRY and SYGVKD. V was shortened by 6 bases and J by 6 bases, with 17 bases between the two germline ends. The CDR3 coding sequence is TGTGCCATCAGCGAGGTGCGACAGGAGAATGGCTACACCTTC. Translated, it gives CAISEVRQENGYTF.

V usage is TRBV28 and J usage is TRBJ2-1, with 7 bases that match TRBD2. V gave up 7 bases and J gave up 4 bases; unmatched junction bases: 7. This CDR3 contains 14 residues. Germline loops: CDR1 MDHEN, CDR2 SYDVKM. Here the CDR3 DNA reads TGTGCCAGCACCTCTGGGGGGGGGTACAATGAGCAGTTCTTC. This encodes CASTSGGGYNEQFF.

The CDR3 loop reads CASKTATNEKLFF. For the CDR3, the DNA is TGTGCCAGCAAGACCGCAACTAATGAAAAACTGTTTTTT. The chain carries TRBV5-5 and TRBJ1-4, with D unclear. Between the trimmed V and J ends, which lost 6 bases and 0 bases, there was a span of 6 bases. Germline V CDR1 and CDR2: SGHKS, YYEKEE (reference sequence). The CDR3 is made up of 13 amino acids. Complete variable domain (other parts from reference TRBV5-5 and TRBJ1-4): DAGVTQSPTHLIKTRGQQVTLRCSPISGHKSVSWYQQVLGQGPQFIFQYYEKEERGRGNFPDRFSARQFPNYSSELNVNALLLGDSALYLCASKTATNEKLFFGSGTQLSVL.

The V gene is TRBV4-3, the J gene TRBJ1-1; D is ambiguous. This CDR3 contains 14 residues. The V end lost 4 bases, the J end lost 7 bases, and 16 bases lay between the germline ends. CDR1 and CDR2 from the germline V gene are LGHNA and YSLEER. The CDR3 DNA reads as TGCGCCAGCAGCCGACGCGTAATGGATTTTGAAGCTTTCTTT. Translated: CASSRRVMDFEAFF.

This clone was seen just once. This rearrangement joins TRBV18 to TRBJ2-7; possibly TRBD1 or TRBD2 for D (6 bases each). The CDR3 runs to 15 residues. CDR1 is KGHSH and CDR2 is LQKENI in the germline V gene. The V gene lost 3 bases and the J gene lost 6 bases, with 18 bases spanning the gap. In nucleotides, the CDR3 is TGTGCCAGCTCACCCCACGGGGGCCGGGAAGCCGAGCAGTACTTC. Its protein product is CASSPHGGREAEQYF.